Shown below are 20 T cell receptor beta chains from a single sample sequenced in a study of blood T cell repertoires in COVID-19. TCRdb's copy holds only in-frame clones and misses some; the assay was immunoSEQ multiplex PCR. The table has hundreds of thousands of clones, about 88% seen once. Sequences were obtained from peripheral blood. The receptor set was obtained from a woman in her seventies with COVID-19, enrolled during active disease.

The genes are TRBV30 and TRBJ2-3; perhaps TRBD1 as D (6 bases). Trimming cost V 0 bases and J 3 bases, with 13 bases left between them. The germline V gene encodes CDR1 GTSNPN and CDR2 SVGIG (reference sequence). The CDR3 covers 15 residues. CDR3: CAWSVRQALTDTQYF. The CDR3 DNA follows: TGTGCCTGGAGTGTGCGACAGGCGTTGACAGATACGCAGTATTTT.

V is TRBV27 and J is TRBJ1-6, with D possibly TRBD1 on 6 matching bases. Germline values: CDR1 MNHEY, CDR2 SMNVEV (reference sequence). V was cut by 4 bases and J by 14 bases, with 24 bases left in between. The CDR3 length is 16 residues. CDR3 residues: CASSSLMKQGAGTLHF. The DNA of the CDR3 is TGTGCCAGCAGTTCCCTTATGAAACAGGGAGCGGGGACCCTCCACTTT.

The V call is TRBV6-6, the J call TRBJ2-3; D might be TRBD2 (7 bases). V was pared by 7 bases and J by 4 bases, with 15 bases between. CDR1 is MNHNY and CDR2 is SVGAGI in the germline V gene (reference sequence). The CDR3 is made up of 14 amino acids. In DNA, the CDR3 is TGTGCCAGCACCACTGGCGGGGGCGCAGATACGCAGTATTTT. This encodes CASTTGGGADTQYF.

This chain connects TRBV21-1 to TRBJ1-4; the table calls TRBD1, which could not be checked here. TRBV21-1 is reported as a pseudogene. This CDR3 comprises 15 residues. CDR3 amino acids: CASSKYDRTNEKLFF. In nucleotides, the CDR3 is TGTGCCAGCAGCAAATACGACAGGACAAATGAAAAACTGTTTTTT.

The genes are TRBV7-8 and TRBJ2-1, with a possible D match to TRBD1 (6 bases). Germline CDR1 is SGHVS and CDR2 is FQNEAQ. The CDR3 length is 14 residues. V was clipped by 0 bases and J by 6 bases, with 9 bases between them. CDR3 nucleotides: TGTGCCAGCAGCTTAGCGTGGACAGCCAATGAGCAGTTCTTC. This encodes CASSLAWTANEQFF.

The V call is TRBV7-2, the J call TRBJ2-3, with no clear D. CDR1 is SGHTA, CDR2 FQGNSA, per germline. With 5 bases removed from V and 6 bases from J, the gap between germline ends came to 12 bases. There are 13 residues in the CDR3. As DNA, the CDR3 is TGTGCCAGCAGCCCATGGGCCAGCGATACGCAGTATTTT. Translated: CASSPWASDTQYF.

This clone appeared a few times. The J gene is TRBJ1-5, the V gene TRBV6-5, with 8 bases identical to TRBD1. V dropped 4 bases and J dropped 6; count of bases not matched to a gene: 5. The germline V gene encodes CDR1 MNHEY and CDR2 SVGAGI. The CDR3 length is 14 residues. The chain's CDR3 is CASSSGGVGQPQHF. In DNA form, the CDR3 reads TGTGCCAGCAGTTCAGGGGGCGTGGGTCAGCCCCAGCATTTT.

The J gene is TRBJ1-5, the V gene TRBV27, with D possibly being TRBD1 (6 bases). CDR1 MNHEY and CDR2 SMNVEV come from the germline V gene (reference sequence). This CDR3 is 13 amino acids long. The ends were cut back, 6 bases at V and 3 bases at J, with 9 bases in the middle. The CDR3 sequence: CASSPGHNQPQHF. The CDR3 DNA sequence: TGTGCCAGCAGCCCGGGACACAATCAGCCCCAGCATTTT.

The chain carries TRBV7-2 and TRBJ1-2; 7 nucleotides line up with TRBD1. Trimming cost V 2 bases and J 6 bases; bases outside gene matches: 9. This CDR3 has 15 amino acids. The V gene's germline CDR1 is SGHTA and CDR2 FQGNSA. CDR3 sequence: CASSLRGQGLDGYTF. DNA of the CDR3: TGTGCCAGCAGCTTAAGGGGGCAGGGATTGGATGGCTACACCTTC.

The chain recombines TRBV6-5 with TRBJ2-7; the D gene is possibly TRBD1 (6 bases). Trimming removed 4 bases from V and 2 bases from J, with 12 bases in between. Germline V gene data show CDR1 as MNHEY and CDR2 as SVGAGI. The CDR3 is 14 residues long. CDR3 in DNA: TGTGCCAGCAGTTGGACAGCGTGGGCCTACGAGCAGTACTTC. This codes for CASSWTAWAYEQYF.

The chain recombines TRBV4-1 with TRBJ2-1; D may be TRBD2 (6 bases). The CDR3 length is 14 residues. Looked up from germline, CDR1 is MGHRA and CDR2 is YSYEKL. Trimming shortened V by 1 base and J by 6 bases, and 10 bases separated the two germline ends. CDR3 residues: CASSQGLASNEQFF. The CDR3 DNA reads TGCGCCAGCAGCCAAGGGCTAGCGAGCAATGAGCAGTTCTTC.

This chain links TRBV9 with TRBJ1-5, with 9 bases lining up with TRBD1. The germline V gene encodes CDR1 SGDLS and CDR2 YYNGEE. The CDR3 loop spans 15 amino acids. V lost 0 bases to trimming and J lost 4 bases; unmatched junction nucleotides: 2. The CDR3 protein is CASSVVGTGNQPQHF. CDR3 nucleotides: TGTGCCAGCAGCGTAGTCGGGACAGGGAATCAGCCCCAGCATTTT.

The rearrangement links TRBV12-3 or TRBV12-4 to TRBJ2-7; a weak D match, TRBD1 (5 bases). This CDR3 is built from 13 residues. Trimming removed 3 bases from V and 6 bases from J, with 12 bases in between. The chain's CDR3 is CASSFRALGEQYF. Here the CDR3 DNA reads TGTGCCAGCAGTTTCAGGGCGCTGGGCGAGCAGTACTTC.

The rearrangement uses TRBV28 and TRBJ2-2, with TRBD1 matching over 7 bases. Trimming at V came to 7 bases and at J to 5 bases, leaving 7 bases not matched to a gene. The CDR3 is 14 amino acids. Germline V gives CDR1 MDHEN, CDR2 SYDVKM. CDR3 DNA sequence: TGTGCCAGCAAAGAGGGGGCGAGTACCGGGGAGCTGTTTTTT. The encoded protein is CASKEGASTGELFF. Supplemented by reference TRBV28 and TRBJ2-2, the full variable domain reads DVKVTQSSRYLVKRTGEKVFLECVQDMDHENMFWYRQDPGLGLRLIYFSYDVKMKEKGDIPEGYSVSREKKERFSLILESASTNQTSMYLCASKEGASTGELFFGEGSRLTVL.

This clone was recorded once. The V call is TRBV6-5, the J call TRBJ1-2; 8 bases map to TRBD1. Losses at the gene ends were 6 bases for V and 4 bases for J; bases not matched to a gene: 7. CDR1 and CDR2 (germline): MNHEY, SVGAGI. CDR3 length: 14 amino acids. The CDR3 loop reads CASSVQGGGYGYTF. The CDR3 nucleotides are TGTGCCAGCAGCGTACAGGGGGGAGGCTATGGCTACACCTTC.

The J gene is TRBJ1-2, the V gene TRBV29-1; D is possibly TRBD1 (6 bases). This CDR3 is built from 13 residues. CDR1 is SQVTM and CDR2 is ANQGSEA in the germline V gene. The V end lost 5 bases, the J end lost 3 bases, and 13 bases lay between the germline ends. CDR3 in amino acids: CSVKGGDYYGYTF. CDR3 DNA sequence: TGCAGCGTTAAGGGGGGGGATTACTATGGCTACACCTTC. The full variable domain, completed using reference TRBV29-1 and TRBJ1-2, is SAVISQKPSRDICQRGTSLTIQCQVDSQVTMMFWYRQQPGQSLTLIATANQGSEATYESGFVIDKFPISRPNLTFSTLTVSNMSPEDSSIYLCSVKGGDYYGYTFGSGTRLTVV.

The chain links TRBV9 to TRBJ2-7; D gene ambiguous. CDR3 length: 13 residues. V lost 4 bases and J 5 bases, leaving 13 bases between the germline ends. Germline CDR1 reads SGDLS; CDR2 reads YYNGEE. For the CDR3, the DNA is TGTGCCAGCAGCCCCTATGGTTCCCACGAGCAGTACTTC. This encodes CASSPYGSHEQYF.

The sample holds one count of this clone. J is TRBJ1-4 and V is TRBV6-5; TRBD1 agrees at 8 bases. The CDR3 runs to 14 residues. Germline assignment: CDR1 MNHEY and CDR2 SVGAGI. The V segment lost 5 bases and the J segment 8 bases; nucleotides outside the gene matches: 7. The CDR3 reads CASSRTGSREKLFF. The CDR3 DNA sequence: TGTGCCAGCAGTCGGACAGGGTCTAGGGAAAAACTGTTTTTT.

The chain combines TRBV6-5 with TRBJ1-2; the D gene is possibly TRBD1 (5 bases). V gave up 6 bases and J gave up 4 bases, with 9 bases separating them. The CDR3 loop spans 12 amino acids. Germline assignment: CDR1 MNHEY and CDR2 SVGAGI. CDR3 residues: CASRGGLYGYTF. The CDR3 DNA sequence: TGTGCCAGCAGGGGGGGTCTCTATGGCTACACCTTC.

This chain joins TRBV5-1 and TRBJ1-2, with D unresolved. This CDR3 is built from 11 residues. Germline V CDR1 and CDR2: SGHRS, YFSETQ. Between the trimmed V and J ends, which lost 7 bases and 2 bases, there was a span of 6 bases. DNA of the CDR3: TGCGCCAGCGGAGAAAACTATGGCTACACCTTC. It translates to CASGENYGYTF.